These T cell receptor beta chains were read from a single sample in a study of blood T cell repertoires in COVID-19. The protocol was immunoSEQ multiplex PCR, while the TCRdb copy is restricted to in-frame clones and leaves out a portion. The sample shows hundreds of thousands of clones, 70% to 90% of them seen only once. Sequenced material: PBMCs or T cells enriched from blood (not recorded which). Receptor source: a middle-aged man who had recovered from COVID-19. Both conserved end residues are part of each CDR3. Each record gives: D gene, V gene, J gene, clone size, CDR3 DNA, CDR3 protein. D genes are given only for firm matches. Clone size is shown for a subset of rows, as once, few, many or a class of expanded clone.

D: TRBD1; V: TRBV12-5; J: TRBJ2-7; size: -; DNA: TGTGCTAGTGGTCCCCGAGGACAGGGAGGCGAGCAGTACTTC; CDR3: CASGPRGQGGEQYF
D: TRBD1; V: TRBV5-4; J: TRBJ1-4; size: -; DNA: TGTGCCAGCAGCTTGGGGGGACAGGGTCACGAAAAACTGTTTTTT; CDR3: CASSLGGQGHEKLFF
D: -; V: TRBV27; J: TRBJ2-7; size: -; DNA: TGTGCCAGCAGTTTCGGGTACGAGCAGTACTTC; CDR3: CASSFGYEQYF
D: -; V: TRBV7-9; J: TRBJ1-1; size: -; DNA: TGTGCCAGCAGCCAACGGGGTGGGTTCGACACTGAAGCTTTCTTT; CDR3: CASSQRGGFDTEAFF
D: -; V: TRBV6-1; J: TRBJ1-5; size: -; DNA: TGTGCCAGCAGTGCTCTCGGCAGGGGACCTTATAGCAATCAGCCCCAGCATTTT; CDR3: CASSALGRGPYSNQPQHF
D: TRBD1; V: TRBV7-2; J: TRBJ1-2; size: -; DNA: TGTGCCAGCAGTTTGGGACAGGGTCGTATAGGCTACACCTTC; CDR3: CASSLGQGRIGYTF
D: TRBD1; V: TRBV6-5; J: TRBJ2-3; size: -; DNA: TGTGCCAGCAGTTACACCGGACAGGGAGTAGATACGCAGTATTTT; CDR3: CASSYTGQGVDTQYF
D: TRBD1; V: TRBV6-1; J: TRBJ1-2; size: -; DNA: TGTGCCAGCAGTGAAAGCGTCAGGGGGCGCCTTCACTATGGCTACACCTTC; CDR3: CASSESVRGRLHYGYTF
D: TRBD2; V: TRBV18; J: TRBJ2-3; size: -; DNA: TGTGCCAGCTCACTAGGACTAGCGGGAGAAGATACGCAGTATTTT; CDR3: CASSLGLAGEDTQYF
D: TRBD2; V: TRBV7-3; J: TRBJ2-1; size: -; DNA: TGTGCCAGCAGCTTCCCTCGGGGGGATGAGCAGTTCTTC; CDR3: CASSFPRGDEQFF
D: TRBD2; V: TRBV27; J: TRBJ2-2; size: -; DNA: TGTGCCAGCAGCATAGCGGGCGCCAGCACCGGGGAGCTGTTTTTT; CDR3: CASSIAGASTGELFF
D: TRBD2; V: TRBV14; J: TRBJ2-1; size: -; DNA: TGTGCCAGCAGCAAAAATCCCTACTTTAGCGGGAGGGAGTTCAATGAGCAGTTCTTC; CDR3: CASSKNPYFSGREFNEQFF
D: TRBD2; V: TRBV4-1; J: TRBJ2-2; size: -; DNA: TGCGCCAGCCAGCGGGATTTGAACACCGGGGAGCTGTTTTTT; CDR3: CASQRDLNTGELFF
D: TRBD1; V: TRBV7-9; J: TRBJ1-2; size: -; DNA: TGTGCCAGCAGCTCGGGGACAGTCTACACCTTC; CDR3: CASSSGTVYTF
D: TRBD1; V: TRBV5-1; J: TRBJ2-7; size: few; DNA: TGCGCCAGCAGCTTGTGGGGATCCGGGACAGGGGGCGACGAGCAGTACTTC; CDR3: CASSLWGSGTGGDEQYF
D: TRBD1; V: TRBV28; J: TRBJ1-1; size: -; DNA: TGTGCCAGCAGCCCACCAGGGGGAGTCACTGAAGCTTTCTTT; CDR3: CASSPPGGVTEAFF
D: -; V: TRBV12-5; J: TRBJ2-2; size: -; DNA: TGTGCTAGTGGTTTGGGGGGCCAGAGCGGGGAGCTGTTTTTT; CDR3: CASGLGGQSGELFF
D: -; V: TRBV4-1; J: TRBJ1-2; size: once; DNA: TGCGCCAGCAGCCAAGGCTTAGGGGAAAACTATGGCTACACCTTC; CDR3: CASSQGLGENYGYTF
D: -; V: TRBV7-3; J: TRBJ2-2; size: -; DNA: TGTGCCAGCAGCACCACAGGGAACACCGGGGAGCTGTTTTTT; CDR3: CASSTTGNTGELFF
D: TRBD1; V: TRBV5-1; J: TRBJ2-5; size: few; DNA: TGCGCCAGCAGCGGGGGAGGACAGGGAGAGACCCAGTACTTC; CDR3: CASSGGGQGETQYF
D: TRBD1; V: TRBV30; J: TRBJ1-3; size: -; DNA: TGTGCCTGGGGTCGGACAGGCCGCTCTGGAAACACCATATATTTT; CDR3: CAWGRTGRSGNTIYF
D: TRBD2; V: TRBV27; J: TRBJ2-5; size: -; DNA: TGTGCCAGCAGTTTATTGGGGAGGGCAGAGACCCAGTACTTC; CDR3: CASSLLGRAETQYF
D: TRBD1; V: TRBV7-6; J: TRBJ1-6; size: -; DNA: TGTGCCAGCAGCTTAGACAGGGGCGGTTCACCCCTCCACTTT; CDR3: CASSLDRGGSPLHF
D: TRBD1; V: TRBV9; J: TRBJ1-5; size: -; DNA: TGTGCCAGCGCAGGGGGTAATAGCAATCAGCCCCAGCATTTT; CDR3: CASAGGNSNQPQHF
D: TRBD1; V: TRBV11-2; J: TRBJ1-6; size: -; DNA: TGTGCCAGCAGCCTCCGGACAGGGGTGGATTCACCCCTCCACTTT; CDR3: CASSLRTGVDSPLHF
D: TRBD1; V: TRBV12-3/TRBV12-4; J: TRBJ1-6; size: -; DNA: TGTGCTATCCGGACAGGGGACTCACCCCTCCACTTT; CDR3: CAIRTGDSPLHF